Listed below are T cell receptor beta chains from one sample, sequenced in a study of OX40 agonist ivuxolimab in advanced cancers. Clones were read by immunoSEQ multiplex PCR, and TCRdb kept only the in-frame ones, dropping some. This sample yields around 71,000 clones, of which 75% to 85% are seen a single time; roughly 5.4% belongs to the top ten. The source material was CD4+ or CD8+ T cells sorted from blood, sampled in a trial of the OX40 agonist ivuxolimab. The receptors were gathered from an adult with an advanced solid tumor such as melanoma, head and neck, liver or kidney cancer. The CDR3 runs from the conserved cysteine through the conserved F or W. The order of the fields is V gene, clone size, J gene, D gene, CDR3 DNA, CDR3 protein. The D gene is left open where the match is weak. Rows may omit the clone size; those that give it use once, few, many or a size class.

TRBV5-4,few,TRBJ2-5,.,TGTGCCAGCAACCCGGGGCCCAAAGAGACCCAGTACTTC,CASNPGPKETQYF
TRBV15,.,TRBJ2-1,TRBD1,TGTGCCACCAGCCAGCTCGCGGACAGGAGCTCCTACAATGAGCAGTTCTTC,CATSQLADRSSYNEQFF
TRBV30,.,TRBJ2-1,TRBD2,TGTGCCTGGAGAAAAGCGGGAGCTTTGTATGAGCAGTTCTTC,CAWRKAGALYEQFF
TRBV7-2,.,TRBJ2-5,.,TGTGCCAGCAGCTTAGCGCGGGCAGGGGGGGCGACCCAGTACTTC,CASSLARAGGATQYF
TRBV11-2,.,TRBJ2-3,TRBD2,TGTGCCAGCAGCTACAGAGCGGGGGGGAGCACAGATACGCAGTATTTT,CASSYRAGGSTDTQYF
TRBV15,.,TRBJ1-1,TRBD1,TGTGCCACCAGCAGAAAGGGACAGCTGCTGAACACTGAAGCTTTCTTT,CATSRKGQLLNTEAFF
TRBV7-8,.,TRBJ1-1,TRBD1,TGTGCCAGCAGCTTAGCGGGTGGACAGGGGAGTGAAGCTTTCTTT,CASSLAGGQGSEAFF
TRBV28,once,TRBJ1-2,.,TGTGCCAGCAGTTTGAGTGGTTATGGCTACACCTTC,CASSLSGYGYTF
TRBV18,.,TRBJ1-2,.,TGTGCCAGCTCACCCCGATCCGACGGTAACTATGGCTACACCTTC,CASSPRSDGNYGYTF
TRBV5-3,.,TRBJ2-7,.,TGTGCCTCCAAGCTTGGAACGCACTACGAGCAGTACTTC,CASKLGTHYEQYF
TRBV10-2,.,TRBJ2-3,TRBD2,TGCGCCAGCAGTGAGAAGAGCCTAGCGGGAGGCCGCGATACGCAGTATTTT,CASSEKSLAGGRDTQYF
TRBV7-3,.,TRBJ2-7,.,TGTGCCAGCAGCTTTAGTACAGGAAGGAGCGAGCAGTACTTC,CASSFSTGRSEQYF
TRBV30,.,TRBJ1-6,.,TGTGCCTGGAGGGCGCCAGGGTATGGGTCACCCCTCCACTTT,CAWRAPGYGSPLHF
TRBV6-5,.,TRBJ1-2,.,TGTGCCAGCAGTCCCCTCTCGTCAGGGATCTATGGCTACACCTTC,CASSPLSSGIYGYTF
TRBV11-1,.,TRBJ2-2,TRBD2,TGTGCCAGCAGCTTACCTAGCGGGAGGGCGGTCGGGGAGCTGTTTTTT,CASSLPSGRAVGELFF
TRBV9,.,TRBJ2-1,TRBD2,TGTGCCAGCAGCGTGGAGGCCGGGACTACTGAGTTCTTC,CASSVEAGTTEFF
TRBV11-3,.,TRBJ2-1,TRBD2,TGTGCCAGCGGATTCAGCGGGAGGGCCAATGAGCAGTTCTTC,CASGFSGRANEQFF
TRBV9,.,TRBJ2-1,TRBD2,TGTGCCAGCAGCGTAGAAGCGGGAGCAAGCAATGAGCAGTTCTTC,CASSVEAGASNEQFF
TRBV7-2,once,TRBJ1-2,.,TGTGCCAGCAGCCCGAATGGGGGCGACTATGGCTACACCTTC,CASSPNGGDYGYTF
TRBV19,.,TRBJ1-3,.,TGTGCCAGTAGTACCGCGACGGAAAACTCTGGAAACACCATATATTTT,CASSTATENSGNTIYF
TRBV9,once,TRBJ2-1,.,TGTGCCGGCAGCGCCCCGGGACCAATGGAGGGGCATGAGCAGTTCTTC,CAGSAPGPMEGHEQFF
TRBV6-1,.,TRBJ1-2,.,TGTGCCAGCAGTGAACCCGTCTCCTATGGCTACACCTTC,CASSEPVSYGYTF
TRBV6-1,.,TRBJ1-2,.,TGTGCCAGCAGTGAACGGGGGTCGAATGGCTACACCTTC,CASSERGSNGYTF
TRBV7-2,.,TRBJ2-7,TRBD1,TGTGCCAGCAGCCCCAGGGGGCCCTACGAGCAGTACTTC,CASSPRGPYEQYF
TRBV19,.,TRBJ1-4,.,TGTGCCAGTAGTATGGGGACTAATGAAAAACTGTTTTTT,CASSMGTNEKLFF
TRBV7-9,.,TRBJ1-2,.,TGTGCCAGCAGCCAAGACCTCTCCTGGGCTGGCTACACCTTC,CASSQDLSWAGYTF
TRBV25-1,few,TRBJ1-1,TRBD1,TGTGCCAGCAGTGAACAGGGGGCGGTATGGACTGAAGCTTTCTTT,CASSEQGAVWTEAFF
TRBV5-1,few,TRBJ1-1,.,TGCGCCAGCCGTACCGCACCGGGGAACACTGAAGCTTTCTTT,CASRTAPGNTEAFF
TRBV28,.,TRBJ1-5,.,TGTGCCAGCAGTTTAAACCGTTATAGCAATCAGCCCCAGCATTTT,CASSLNRYSNQPQHF
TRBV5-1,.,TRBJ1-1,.,TGCGCCAGCAGCTTGGTAAGGGATCGAGAAGCTTTCTTT,CASSLVRDREAFF
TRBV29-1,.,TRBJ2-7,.,TGCAGCGTAACGGGACAATACTACGAGCAGTACTTC,CSVTGQYYEQYF
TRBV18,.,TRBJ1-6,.,TGTGCCAGCGGGGGCAGCTATAATTCACCCCTCCACTTT,CASGGSYNSPLHF
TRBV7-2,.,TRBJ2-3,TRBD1,TGTGCCAGCAGCCGGACAGGGCGAAGCACAGATACGCAGTATTTT,CASSRTGRSTDTQYF
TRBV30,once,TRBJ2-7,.,TGTGCCTGGAGTGTAAGGTCCAGCCGAACCTACGAGCAGTACTTC,CAWSVRSSRTYEQYF
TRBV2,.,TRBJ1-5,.,TGTGCCAGCAGTCCTATGGCCAGGGGCCTAGGGCCCCAGCATTTT,CASSPMARGLGPQHF
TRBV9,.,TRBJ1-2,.,TGTGCCAGCAGCGTACCGGGACCACATGGCTACACCTTC,CASSVPGPHGYTF
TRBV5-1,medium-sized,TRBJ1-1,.,TGCGCCAGCAGCTTGGTCCAGGGGAAGGGGCTAAGTAACACTGAAGCTTTCTTT,CASSLVQGKGLSNTEAFF
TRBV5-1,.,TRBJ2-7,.,TGCGCCAGCAGCTTGCAGCCTAGGGACTACGAGCAGTACTTC,CASSLQPRDYEQYF
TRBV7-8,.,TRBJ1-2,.,TGTGCCAGCAGCTCCCCTAGGGGAGGGACAAACACCTTC,CASSSPRGGTNTF
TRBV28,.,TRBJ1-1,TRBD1,TGTGCCAGCAGAAGAGCCGGGACAGGGGGCGAAGCGGCTTTCTTT,CASRRAGTGGEAAFF
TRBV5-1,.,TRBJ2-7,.,TGCGCCAGCAGCTGGACCGGGACGGCGGGATCCTACGAGCAGTACTTC,CASSWTGTAGSYEQYF
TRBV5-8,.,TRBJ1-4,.,TGTGCCAGCAGCCTGGGCCTACAGTCAAATGAAAAACTGTTTTTT,CASSLGLQSNEKLFF
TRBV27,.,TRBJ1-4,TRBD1,TGTGCCAGCAGGGACAGGGGGGGAATCGAAAAACTGTTTTTT,CASRDRGGIEKLFF
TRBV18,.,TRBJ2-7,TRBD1,TGTGCCAGCGCCGGGACAGGGGCTTTTTACGAGCAGTACTTC,CASAGTGAFYEQYF
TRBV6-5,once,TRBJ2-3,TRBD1,TGTGCCAGCAGTTACTTGGGACAGCGATTCACAGATACGCAGTATTTT,CASSYLGQRFTDTQYF
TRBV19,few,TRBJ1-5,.,TGTGCCAGTAGTCCCCACTCGGGCGATAATCAGCCCCAGCATTTT,CASSPHSGDNQPQHF
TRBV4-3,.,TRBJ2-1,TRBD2,TGCGCCAGCAGCCGACGGACTAGGGGTAATGAGCAGTTCTTC,CASSRRTRGNEQFF
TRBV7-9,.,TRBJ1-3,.,TGTGCCCACGCGGGGAGGACCTCTGGAAACACCATATATTTT,CAHAGRTSGNTIYF
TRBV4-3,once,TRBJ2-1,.,TGCGCCAGCAGCCAAGCGGGGCCCTACAATGAGCAGTTCTTC,CASSQAGPYNEQFF
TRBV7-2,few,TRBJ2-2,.,TGTGCCAGCAGCTCGCATGTGGACACCGGGGAGCTGTTTTTT,CASSSHVDTGELFF
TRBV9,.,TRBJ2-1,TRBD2,TGTGCCAGCAGCGTGGCGGGGGTCGACCCCAATGAGCAGTTCTTC,CASSVAGVDPNEQFF
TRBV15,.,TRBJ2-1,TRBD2,TGTGCCACCGCAAGTGGACTAGCGGGGGGGTCAGTTGAGCAGTTCTTC,CATASGLAGGSVEQFF
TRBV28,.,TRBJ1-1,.,TGTGCCAGCAGCTCTACAGGGAGAGGGGCGAACACTGAAGCTTTCTTT,CASSSTGRGANTEAFF
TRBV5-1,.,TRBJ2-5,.,TGCGCCAGCCTCCTAGGGGAGACCCAGTACTTC,CASLLGETQYF
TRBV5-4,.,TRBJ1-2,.,TGTGCCAGCAACCCTCCCCCAGGGAGACCTGGAGGCTACACCTTC,CASNPPPGRPGGYTF
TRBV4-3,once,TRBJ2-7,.,TGCGCCAGCAGCCAAGGGAACTCGCAGTACTTC,CASSQGNSQYF
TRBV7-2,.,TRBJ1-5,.,TGTGCCAGCAGCTTATGGTCAGGTAGCAATCAGCCCCAGCATTTT,CASSLWSGSNQPQHF
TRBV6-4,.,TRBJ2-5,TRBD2,TGTGCCAGCGGGGGGACTAGCACTTGGTCAAGGGAGACCCAGTACTTC,CASGGTSTWSRETQYF
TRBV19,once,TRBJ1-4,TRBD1,TGTGCCAGTACAAGCACCGGGACAGGGGATGAAAAACTGTTTTTT,CASTSTGTGDEKLFF